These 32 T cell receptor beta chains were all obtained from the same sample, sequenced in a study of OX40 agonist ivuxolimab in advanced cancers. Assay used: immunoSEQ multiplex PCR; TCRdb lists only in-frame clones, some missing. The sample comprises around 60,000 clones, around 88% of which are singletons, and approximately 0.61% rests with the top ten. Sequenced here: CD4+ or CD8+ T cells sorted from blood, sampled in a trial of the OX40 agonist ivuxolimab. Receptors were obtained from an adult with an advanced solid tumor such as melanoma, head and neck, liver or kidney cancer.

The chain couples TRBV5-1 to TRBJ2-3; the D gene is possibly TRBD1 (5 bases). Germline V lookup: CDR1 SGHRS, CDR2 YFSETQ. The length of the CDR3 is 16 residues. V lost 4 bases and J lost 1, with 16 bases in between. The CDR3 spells CASSHGRQGGTDTQYF. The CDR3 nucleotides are TGCGCCAGCAGCCACGGAAGGCAGGGCGGCACAGATACGCAGTATTTT.

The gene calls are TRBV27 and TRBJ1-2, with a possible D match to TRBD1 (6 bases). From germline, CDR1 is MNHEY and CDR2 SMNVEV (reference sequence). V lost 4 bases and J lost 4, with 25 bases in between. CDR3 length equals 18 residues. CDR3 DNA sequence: TGTGCCAGCAGTTCACTTGGGGGGGCCCAAGTGAGTTTCTATGGCTACACCTTC. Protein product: CASSSLGGAQVSFYGYTF.

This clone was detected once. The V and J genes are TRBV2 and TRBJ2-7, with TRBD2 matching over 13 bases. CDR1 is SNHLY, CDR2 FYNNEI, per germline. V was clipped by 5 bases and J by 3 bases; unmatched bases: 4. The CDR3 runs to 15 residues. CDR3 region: CASSRTSGRVYEQYF. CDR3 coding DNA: TGTGCCAGCAGTAGGACTAGCGGGAGAGTCTACGAGCAGTACTTC.

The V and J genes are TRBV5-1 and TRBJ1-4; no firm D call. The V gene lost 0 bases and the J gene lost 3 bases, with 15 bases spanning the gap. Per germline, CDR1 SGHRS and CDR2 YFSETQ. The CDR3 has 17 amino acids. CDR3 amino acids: CASSLDAPGGPNEKLFF. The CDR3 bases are TGCGCCAGCAGCTTGGACGCCCCCGGTGGGCCTAATGAAAAACTGTTTTTT.

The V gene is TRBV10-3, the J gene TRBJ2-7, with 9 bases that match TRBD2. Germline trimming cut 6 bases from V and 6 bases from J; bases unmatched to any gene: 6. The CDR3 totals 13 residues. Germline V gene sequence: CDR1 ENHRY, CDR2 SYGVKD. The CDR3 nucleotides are TGTGCCATCAGCGCAGGACTAGCGCGCGAGCAGTACTTC. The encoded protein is CAISAGLAREQYF.

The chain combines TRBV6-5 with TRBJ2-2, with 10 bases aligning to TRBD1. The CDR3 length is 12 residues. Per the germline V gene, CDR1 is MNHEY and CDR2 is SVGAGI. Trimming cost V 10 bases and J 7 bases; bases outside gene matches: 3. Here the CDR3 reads CATTGGGGELFF. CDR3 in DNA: TGTGCCACGACAGGGGGCGGCGGGGAGCTGTTTTTT.

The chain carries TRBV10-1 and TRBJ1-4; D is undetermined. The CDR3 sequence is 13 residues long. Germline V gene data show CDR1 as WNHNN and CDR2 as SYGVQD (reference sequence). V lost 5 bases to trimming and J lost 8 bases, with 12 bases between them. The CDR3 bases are TGCGCCAGCAGTACCACGGTTGGGGAAAAACTGTTTTTT. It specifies CASSTTVGEKLFF.

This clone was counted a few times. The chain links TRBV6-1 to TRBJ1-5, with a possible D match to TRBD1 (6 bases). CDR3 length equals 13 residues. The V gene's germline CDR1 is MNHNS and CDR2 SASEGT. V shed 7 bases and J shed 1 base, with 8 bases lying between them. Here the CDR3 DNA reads TGTGCCAGCACCAGGGGAAGCAATCAGCCCCAGCATTTT. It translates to CASTRGSNQPQHF.

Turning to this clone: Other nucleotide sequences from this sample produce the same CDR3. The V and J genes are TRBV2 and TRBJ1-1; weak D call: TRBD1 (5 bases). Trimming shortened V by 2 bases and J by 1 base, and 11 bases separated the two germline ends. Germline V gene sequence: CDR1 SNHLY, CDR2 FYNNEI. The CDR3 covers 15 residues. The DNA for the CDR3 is TGTGCCAGCAGTGAACAGGGAGGGACGAACACTGAAGCTTTCTTT. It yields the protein CASSEQGGTNTEAFF.

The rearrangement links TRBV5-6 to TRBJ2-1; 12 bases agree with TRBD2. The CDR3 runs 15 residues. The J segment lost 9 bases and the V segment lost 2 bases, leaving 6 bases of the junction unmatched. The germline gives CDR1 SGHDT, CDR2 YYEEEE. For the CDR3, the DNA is TGTGCCAGCAGCTTAGGACTAGCGGGATTGGTTGAGCAGTTCTTC. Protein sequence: CASSLGLAGLVEQFF.

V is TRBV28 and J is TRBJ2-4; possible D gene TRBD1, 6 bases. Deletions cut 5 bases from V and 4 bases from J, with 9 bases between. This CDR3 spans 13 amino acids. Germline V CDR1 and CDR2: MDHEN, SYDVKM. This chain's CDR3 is CASSNGQKNIQYF. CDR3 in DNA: TGTGCCAGCAGTAACGGACAGAAAAACATTCAGTACTTC. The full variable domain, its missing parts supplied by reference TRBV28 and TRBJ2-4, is DVKVTQSSRYLVKRTGEKVFLECVQDMDHENMFWYRQDPGLGLRLIYFSYDVKMKEKGDIPEGYSVSREKKERFSLILESASTNQTSMYLCASSNGQKNIQYFGAGTRLSVL.

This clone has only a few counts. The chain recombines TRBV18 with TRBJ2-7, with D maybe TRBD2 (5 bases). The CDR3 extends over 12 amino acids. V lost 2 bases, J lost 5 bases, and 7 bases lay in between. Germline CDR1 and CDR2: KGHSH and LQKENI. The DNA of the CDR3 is TGTGCCAGCTCACCATCGGGGAACGAGCAGTACTTC. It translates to CASSPSGNEQYF.

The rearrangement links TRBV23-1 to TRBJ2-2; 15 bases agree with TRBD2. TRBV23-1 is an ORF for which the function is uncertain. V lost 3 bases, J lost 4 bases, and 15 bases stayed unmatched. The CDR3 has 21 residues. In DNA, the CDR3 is TGCGCCAGCAGTCAGCCGGGACTAGCGGGAGGTAGGGGGTCGCGCACCGGGGAGCTGTTTTTT. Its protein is CASSQPGLAGGRGSRTGELFF.

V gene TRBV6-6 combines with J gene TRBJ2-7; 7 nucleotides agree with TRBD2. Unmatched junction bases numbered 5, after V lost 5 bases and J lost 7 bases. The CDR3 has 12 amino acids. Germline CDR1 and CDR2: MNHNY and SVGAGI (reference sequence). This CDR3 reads CASSTGRKEQYF. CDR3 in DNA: TGTGCCAGCAGTACCGGGAGGAAGGAGCAGTACTTC.

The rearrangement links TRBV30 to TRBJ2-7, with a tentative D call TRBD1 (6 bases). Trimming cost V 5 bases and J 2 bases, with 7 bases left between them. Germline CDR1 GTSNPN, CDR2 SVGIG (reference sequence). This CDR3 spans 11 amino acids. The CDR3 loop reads CAWGQTYEQYF. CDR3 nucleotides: TGTGCCTGGGGACAGACCTACGAGCAGTACTTC. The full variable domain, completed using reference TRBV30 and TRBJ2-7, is SQTIHQWPATLVQPVGSPLSLECTVEGTSNPNLYWYRQAAGRGLQLLFYSVGIGQISSEVPQNLSASRPQDRQFILSSKKLLLSDSGFYLCAWGQTYEQYFGPGTRLTVT.

The CDR3 loop reads CASSMIAGAETQYF. The DNA of the CDR3 is TGTGCCAGTAGTATGATAGCGGGAGCAGAGACCCAGTACTTC. The chain carries TRBV19 and TRBJ2-5; 9 bases fit TRBD2. The CDR3 is 14 residues long. The V and J ends lost 3 bases and 4 bases, in that order; junction bases with no gene match: 3. Germline CDR1 reads LNHDA; CDR2 reads SQIVND (reference sequence).

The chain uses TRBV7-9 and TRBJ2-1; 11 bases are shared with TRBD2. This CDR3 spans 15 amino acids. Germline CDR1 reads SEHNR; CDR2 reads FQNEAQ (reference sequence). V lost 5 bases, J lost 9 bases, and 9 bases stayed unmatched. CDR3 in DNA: TGTGCCAGCAGCCTAGGGTCGCTAGCGGGAGGTGAGCAGTTCTTC. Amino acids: CASSLGSLAGGEQFF.

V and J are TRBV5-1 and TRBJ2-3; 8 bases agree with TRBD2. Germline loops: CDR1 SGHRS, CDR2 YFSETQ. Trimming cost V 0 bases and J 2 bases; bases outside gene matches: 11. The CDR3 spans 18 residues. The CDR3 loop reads CASSLGLLSGVVTDTQYF. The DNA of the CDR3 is TGCGCCAGCAGCTTGGGTTTGCTTAGCGGGGTGGTCACAGATACGCAGTATTTT.

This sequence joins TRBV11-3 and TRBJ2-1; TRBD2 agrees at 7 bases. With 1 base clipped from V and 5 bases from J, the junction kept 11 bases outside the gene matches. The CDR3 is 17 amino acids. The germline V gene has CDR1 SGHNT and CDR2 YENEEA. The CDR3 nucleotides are TGTGCCAGCAGCTTAGGTCCGGGACTACAAAAAAACAATGAGCAGTTCTTC. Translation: CASSLGPGLQKNNEQFF.

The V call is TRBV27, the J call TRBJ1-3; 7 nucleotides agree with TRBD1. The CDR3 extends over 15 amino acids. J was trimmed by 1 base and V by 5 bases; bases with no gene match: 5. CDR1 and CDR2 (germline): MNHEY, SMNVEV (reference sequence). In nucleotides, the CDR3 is TGTGCCAGCAGTCCCCGGGACAGATCTGGAAACACCATATATTTT. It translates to CASSPRDRSGNTIYF.

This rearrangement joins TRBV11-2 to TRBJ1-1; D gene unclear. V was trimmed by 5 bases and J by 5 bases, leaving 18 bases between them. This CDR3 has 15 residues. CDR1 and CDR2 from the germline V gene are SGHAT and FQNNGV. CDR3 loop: CASSPPSFVATEAFF. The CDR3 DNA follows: TGTGCCAGCAGCCCTCCAAGTTTCGTGGCTACTGAAGCTTTCTTT.

The DNA of the CDR3 is TGTGCCTGGAGTGGCACAGGGAGGGAGCAGTTCTTC. It encodes CAWSGTGREQFF. The chain links TRBV30 to TRBJ2-1; D may match TRBD1 or TRBD2 (6 bases each). Germline CDR1 and CDR2: GTSNPN and SVGIG (reference sequence). This CDR3 comprises 12 residues. Trimming shortened V by 1 base and J by 10 bases, and 11 bases separated the two germline ends.

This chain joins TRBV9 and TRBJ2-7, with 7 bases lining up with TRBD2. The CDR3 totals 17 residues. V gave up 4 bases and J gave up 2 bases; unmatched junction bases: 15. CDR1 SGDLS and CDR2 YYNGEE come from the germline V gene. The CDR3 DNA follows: TGTGCCAGCAGCCCCCAAAGCGGCGGGAGTTTAGCCTACGAGCAGTACTTC. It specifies CASSPQSGGSLAYEQYF.

In DNA form, the CDR3 reads TGTGCCAGCTCCCCTCCGGACAGGTCGCTGGAAGGGGAGCTGTTTTTT. Amino acid sequence: CASSPPDRSLEGELFF. The chain uses TRBV18 and TRBJ2-2, with 7 positions matching TRBD1. J gave up 8 bases and V 6 bases, and 15 bases lay outside the gene matches. The CDR3 consists of 16 residues. Germline V gene sequence: CDR1 KGHSH, CDR2 LQKENI.

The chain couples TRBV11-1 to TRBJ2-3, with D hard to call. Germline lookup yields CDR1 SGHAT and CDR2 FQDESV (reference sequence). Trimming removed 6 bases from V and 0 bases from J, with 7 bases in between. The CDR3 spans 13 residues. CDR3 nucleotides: TGTGCCAGCAGGCTACGTAGCACAGATACGCAGTATTTT. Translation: CASRLRSTDTQYF.

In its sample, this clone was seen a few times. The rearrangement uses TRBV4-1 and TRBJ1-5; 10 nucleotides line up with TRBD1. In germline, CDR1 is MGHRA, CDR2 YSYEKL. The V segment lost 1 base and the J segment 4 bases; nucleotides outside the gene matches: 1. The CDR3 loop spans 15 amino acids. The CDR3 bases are TGCGCCAGCAGCCAAGTGGGACAGGGGAATCAGCCCCAGCATTTT. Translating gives CASSQVGQGNQPQHF.

Here the CDR3 DNA reads TGTGCCATCAGCTCCGACAGGGTTGGTGAGACCCAGTACTTC. It specifies CAISSDRVGETQYF. The chain is built from TRBV10-3 and TRBJ2-5; 7 bases fit TRBD1. The CDR3 totals 14 residues. Per germline, CDR1 ENHRY and CDR2 SYGVKD. J lost 5 bases, V lost 6 bases, and 9 bases had no gene match.

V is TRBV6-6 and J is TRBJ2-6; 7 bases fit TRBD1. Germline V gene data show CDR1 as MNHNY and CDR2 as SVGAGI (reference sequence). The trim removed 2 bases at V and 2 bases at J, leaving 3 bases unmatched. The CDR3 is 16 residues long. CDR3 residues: CASSYPTGTGANVLTF. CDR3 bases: TGTGCCAGCAGTTACCCGACAGGGACTGGGGCCAACGTCCTGACTTTC.

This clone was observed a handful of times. Written as DNA, the CDR3 is TGTGCCAGCACCCCGACAGGGAGGTACGAGCAGTACTTC. Translation: CASTPTGRYEQYF. The V gene is TRBV27, the J gene TRBJ2-7, with D possibly being TRBD1 (7 bases). Germline assignment: CDR1 MNHEY and CDR2 SMNVEV (reference sequence). CDR3 size: 13 residues. The V gene lost 7 bases and the J gene lost 4 bases, with 14 bases spanning the gap.

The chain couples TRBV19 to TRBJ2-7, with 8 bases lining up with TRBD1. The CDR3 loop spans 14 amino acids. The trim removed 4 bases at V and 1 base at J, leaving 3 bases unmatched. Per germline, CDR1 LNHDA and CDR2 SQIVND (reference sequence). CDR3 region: CASSKDRVSYEQYF. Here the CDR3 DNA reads TGTGCCAGTAGTAAGGACAGGGTTTCCTACGAGCAGTACTTC.

CDR3 DNA sequence: TGCGCCAGCAGCCAAGTCCGGGACTTCCTCTACAATGAGCAGTTCTTC. Translating it yields CASSQVRDFLYNEQFF. The chain carries TRBV4-1 and TRBJ2-1, with D possibly matching TRBD2 (6 bases). V was pared by 1 base and J by 3 bases, with 13 bases between. CDR1 is MGHRA, CDR2 YSYEKL, per germline. The CDR3 has 16 amino acids.

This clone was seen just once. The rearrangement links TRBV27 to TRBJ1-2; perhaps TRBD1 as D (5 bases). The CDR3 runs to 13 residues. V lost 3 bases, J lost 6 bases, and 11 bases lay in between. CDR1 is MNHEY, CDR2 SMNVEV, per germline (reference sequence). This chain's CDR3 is CASSFSGNDGYTF. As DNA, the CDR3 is TGTGCCAGCAGTTTTTCAGGGAACGATGGCTACACCTTC.